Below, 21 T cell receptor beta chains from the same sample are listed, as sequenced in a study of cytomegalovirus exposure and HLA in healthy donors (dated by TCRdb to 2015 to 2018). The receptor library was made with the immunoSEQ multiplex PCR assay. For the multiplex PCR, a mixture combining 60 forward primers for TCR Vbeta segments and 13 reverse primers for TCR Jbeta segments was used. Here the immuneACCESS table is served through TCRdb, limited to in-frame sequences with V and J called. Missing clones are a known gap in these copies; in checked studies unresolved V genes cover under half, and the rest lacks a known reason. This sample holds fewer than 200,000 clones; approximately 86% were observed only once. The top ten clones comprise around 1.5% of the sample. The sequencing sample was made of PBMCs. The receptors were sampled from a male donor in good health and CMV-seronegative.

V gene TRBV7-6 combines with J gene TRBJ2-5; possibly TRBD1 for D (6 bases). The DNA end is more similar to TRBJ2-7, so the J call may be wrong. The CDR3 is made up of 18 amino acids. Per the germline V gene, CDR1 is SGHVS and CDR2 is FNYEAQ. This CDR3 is CASSLAGMGAGATYEQYF. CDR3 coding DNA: TGTGCCAGCAGCTTAGCGGGAATGGGGGCAGGGGCCACCTACGAGCAGTACTTC.

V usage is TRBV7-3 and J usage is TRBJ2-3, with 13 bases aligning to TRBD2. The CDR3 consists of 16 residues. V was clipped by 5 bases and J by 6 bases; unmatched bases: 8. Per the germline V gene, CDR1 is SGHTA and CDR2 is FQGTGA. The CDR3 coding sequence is TGTGCCAGCAGCATGGGACTAGCGGGGACCGTGGATACGCAGTATTTT. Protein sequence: CASSMGLAGTVDTQYF.

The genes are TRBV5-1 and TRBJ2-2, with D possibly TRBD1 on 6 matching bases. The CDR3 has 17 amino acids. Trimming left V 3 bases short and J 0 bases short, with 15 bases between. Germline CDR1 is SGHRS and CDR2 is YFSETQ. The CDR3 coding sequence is TGCGCCAGCAGCTCCTTACAGGGATCCGCGAACACCGGGGAGCTGTTTTTT. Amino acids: CASSSLQGSANTGELFF.

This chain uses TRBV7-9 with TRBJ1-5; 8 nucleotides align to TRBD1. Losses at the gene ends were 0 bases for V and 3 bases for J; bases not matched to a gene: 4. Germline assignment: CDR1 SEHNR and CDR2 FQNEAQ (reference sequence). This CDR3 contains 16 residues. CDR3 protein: CASSLAGQAFNQPQHF. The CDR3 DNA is TGTGCCAGCAGCTTAGCGGGACAGGCTTTCAATCAGCCCCAGCATTTT.

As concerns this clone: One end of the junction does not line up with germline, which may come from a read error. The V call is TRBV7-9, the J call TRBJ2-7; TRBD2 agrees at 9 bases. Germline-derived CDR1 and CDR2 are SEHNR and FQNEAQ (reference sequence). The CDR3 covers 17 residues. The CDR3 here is CSSSLGDSGSRSYEQYF. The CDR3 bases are TGTTCCAGCAGCTTAGGGGATAGCGGGAGCAGGTCCTACGAGCAGTACTTC.

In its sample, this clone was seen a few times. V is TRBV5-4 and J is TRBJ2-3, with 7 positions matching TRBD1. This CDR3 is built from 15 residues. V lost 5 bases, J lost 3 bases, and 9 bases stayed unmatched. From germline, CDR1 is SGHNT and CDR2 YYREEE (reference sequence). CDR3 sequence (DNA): TGTGCCAGCAGGGAGCAGGGGGTGAGGACAGATACGCAGTATTTT. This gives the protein CASREQGVRTDTQYF.

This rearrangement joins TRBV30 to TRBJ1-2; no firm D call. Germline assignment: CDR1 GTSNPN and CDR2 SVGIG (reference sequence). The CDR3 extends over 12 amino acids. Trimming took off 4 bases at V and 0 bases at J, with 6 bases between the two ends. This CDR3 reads CAWNPSNYGYTF. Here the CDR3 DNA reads TGTGCCTGGAATCCCTCTAACTATGGCTACACCTTC.

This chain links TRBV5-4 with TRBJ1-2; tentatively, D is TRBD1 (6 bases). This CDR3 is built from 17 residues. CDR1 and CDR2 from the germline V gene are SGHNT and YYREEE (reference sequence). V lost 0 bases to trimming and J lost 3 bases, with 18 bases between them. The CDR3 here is CASSLGIPRGGDYGYTF. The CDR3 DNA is TGTGCCAGCAGCTTGGGAATACCCAGGGGCGGAGACTATGGCTACACCTTC.

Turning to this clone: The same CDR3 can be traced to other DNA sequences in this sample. This CDR3 is CAISGTSGTYEQYF. The CDR3 region has the DNA TGTGCCATCAGCGGGACTAGCGGGACCTACGAGCAGTACTTC. The chain recombines TRBV10-3 with TRBJ2-7; 13 bases map to TRBD2. The J segment lost 2 bases and the V segment lost 6 bases, leaving 1 base of the junction unmatched. The CDR3 covers 14 residues. Germline V gene data show CDR1 as ENHRY and CDR2 as SYGVKD.

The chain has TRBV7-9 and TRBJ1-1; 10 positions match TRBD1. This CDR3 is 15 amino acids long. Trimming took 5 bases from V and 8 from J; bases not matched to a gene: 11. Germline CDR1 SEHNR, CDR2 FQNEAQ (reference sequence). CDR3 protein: CASSPWDRGRIEAFF. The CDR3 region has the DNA TGTGCCAGCAGCCCCTGGGACAGGGGCCGGATAGAAGCTTTCTTT. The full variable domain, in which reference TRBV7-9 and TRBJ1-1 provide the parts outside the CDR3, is DTGVSQNPRHKITKRGQNVTFRCDPISEHNRLYWYRQTLGQGPEFLTYFQNEAQLEKSRLLSDRFSAERPKGSFSTLEIQRTEQGDSAMYLCASSPWDRGRIEAFFGQGTRLTVV.

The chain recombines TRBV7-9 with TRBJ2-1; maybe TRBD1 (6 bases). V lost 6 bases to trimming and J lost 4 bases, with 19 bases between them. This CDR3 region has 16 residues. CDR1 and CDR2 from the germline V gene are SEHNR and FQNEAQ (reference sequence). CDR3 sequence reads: CASSPQYGQPYNEQFF. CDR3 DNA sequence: TGTGCCAGCAGTCCCCAGTATGGACAGCCTTACAATGAGCAGTTCTTC. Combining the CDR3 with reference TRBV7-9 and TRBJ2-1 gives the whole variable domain DTGVSQNPRHKITKRGQNVTFRCDPISEHNRLYWYRQTLGQGPEFLTYFQNEAQLEKSRLLSDRFSAERPKGSFSTLEIQRTEQGDSAMYLCASSPQYGQPYNEQFFGPGTRLTVL.

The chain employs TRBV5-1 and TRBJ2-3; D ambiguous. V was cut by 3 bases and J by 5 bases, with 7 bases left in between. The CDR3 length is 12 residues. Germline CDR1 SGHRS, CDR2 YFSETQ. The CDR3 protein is CASSSDKDTQYF. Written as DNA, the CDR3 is TGCGCCAGCAGCTCCGACAAAGATACGCAGTATTTT. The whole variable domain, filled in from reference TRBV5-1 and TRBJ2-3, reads KAGVTQTPRYLIKTRGQQVTLSCSPISGHRSVSWYQQTPGQGLQFLFEYFSETQRNKGNFPGRFSGRQFSNSRSEMNVSTLELGDSALYLCASSSDKDTQYFGPGTRLTVL.

The CDR3 loop reads CAITPGTGGQGYGYTF. The CDR3 DNA follows: TGTGCCATCACCCCCGGGACAGGGGGCCAAGGATATGGCTACACCTTC. The chain couples TRBV10-3 to TRBJ1-2; 12 bases are a match to TRBD1. Germline assignment: CDR1 ENHRY and CDR2 SYGVKD. There are 16 residues in the CDR3. The V gene end was trimmed by 7 bases and the J gene end by 5 bases; junction bases not matched to a gene: 11.

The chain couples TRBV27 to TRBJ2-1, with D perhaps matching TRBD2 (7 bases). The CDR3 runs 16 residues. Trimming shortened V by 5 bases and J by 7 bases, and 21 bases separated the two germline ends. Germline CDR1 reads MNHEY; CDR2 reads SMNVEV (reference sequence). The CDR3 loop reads CASSLGGGGFRNEQFF. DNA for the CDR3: TGTGCCAGCAGTCTAGGGGGAGGGGGGTTTCGGAATGAGCAGTTCTTC.

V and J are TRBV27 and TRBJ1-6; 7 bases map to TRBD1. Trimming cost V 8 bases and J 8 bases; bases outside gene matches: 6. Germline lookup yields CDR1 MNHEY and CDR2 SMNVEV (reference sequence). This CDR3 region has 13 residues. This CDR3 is CASLGQGDSPLHF. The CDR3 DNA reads TGTGCCAGCCTCGGCCAGGGGGATTCACCCCTCCACTTT.

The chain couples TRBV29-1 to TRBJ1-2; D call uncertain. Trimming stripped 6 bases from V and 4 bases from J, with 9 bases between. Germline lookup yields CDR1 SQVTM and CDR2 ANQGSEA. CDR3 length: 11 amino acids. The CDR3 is CSVAEAYGYTF. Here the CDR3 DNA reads TGCAGCGTGGCGGAGGCCTATGGCTACACCTTC.

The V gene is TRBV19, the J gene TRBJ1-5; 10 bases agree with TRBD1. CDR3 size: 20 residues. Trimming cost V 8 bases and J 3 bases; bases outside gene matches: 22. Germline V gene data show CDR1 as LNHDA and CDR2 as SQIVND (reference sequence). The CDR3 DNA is TGTGCCAGTTACCCCGGCGGGACAGGGGTTAGGGGTAGGGTCAATCAGCCCCAGCATTTT. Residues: CASYPGGTGVRGRVNQPQHF.

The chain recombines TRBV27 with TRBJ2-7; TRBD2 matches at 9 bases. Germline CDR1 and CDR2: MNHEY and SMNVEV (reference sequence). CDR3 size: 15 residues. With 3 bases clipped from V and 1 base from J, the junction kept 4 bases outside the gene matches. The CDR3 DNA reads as TGTGCCAGCAGTTTTCGGGCGGGAGGGTCCTACGAGCAGTACTTC. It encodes CASSFRAGGSYEQYF.

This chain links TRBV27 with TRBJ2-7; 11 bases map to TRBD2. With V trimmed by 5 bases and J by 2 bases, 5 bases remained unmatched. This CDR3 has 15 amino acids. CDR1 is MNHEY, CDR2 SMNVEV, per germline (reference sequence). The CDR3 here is CASSGLAGAPYEQYF. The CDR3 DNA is TGTGCCAGCAGTGGACTAGCGGGCGCCCCCTACGAGCAGTACTTC.

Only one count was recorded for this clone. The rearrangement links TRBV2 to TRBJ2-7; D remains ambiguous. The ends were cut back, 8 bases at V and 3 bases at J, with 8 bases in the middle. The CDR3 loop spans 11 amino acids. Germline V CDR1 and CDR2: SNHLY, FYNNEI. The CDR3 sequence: CASGQNYEQYF. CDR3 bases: TGTGCCAGCGGGCAGAACTACGAGCAGTACTTC.

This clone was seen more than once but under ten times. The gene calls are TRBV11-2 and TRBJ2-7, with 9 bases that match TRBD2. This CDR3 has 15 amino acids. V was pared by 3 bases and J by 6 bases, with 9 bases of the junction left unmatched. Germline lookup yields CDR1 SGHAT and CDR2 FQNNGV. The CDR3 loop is CASSLVAGVLGEQYF. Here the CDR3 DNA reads TGTGCCAGCAGCTTGGTAGCGGGAGTTTTAGGCGAGCAGTACTTC.